The clone carrying this T cell receptor (beta chain) was observed once. Its target is not known. TCRdb's copy holds only in-frame clones and misses some; the assay was immunoSEQ multiplex PCR. The sample consists of some 28,000 clones, just under 80% of them appearing once. This entry is derived from a study of T cell responses to AZD1222 COVID-19 vaccine. Study-wide results and limits: CD4 TCRs covered the whole spike, strongest at regions 160-218 and 743-854. White British donors predominated, females outnumbered males, and clonal diversity was possibly underestimated. The number of AZD1222 recipients seropositive at baseline was only 6 or 7. Increased Spike-specific TCR breadth and depth were observed after two AZD1222 doses.

Trimming removed 1 base from V and 5 bases from J; junction bases left unmatched: 2. CDR1 is SGHTA and CDR2 is FQGNSA in the germline V gene. The CDR3 runs to 14 residues. The sequence came from an adult in good health. This specimen consisted of peripheral blood, obtained on day 0 of AZD1222 vaccination. The gene calls are TRBV7-2 and TRBJ2-1; 7 nucleotides align to TRBD2. The CDR3 DNA is TGTGCCAGCAGCTTAGTCAGCGGGGACAATGAGCAGTTCTTC. Encoded protein: CASSLVSGDNEQFF.